The 18 T cell receptor beta chains presented below share a single source sample, sequenced in a study of cytomegalovirus exposure and HLA in healthy donors. Researchers ran the PCR with 60 Vbeta and 13 Jbeta primers. Here immunoSEQ multiplex PCR was the method, and the copy in TCRdb shows in-frame clones only, minus some. Of about 86,000 clones in the sample, around 79% were seen once. The material sequenced was PBMCs. These receptors were obtained from a woman between 40 and 50 years old in good health and CMV-seropositive.

The chain combines TRBV11-3 with TRBJ2-7; TRBD2 is a possible D gene (5 bases). The CDR3 totals 14 residues. Germline V lookup: CDR1 SGHNT, CDR2 YENEEA. Trimming took 5 bases from V and 2 from J, leaving 13 bases between them. CDR3 DNA: TGTGCCAGCAGCCCCCAGCACGGGGCCTACGAGCAGTACTTC. The encoded protein is CASSPQHGAYEQYF.

The genes are TRBV25-1 and TRBJ1-6, with unresolved D. Germline loops: CDR1 MGHDK, CDR2 SYGVNS. V was cut by 1 base and J by 0 bases, with 4 bases left in between. The CDR3 runs 15 residues. CDR3 nucleotide sequence: TGTGCCAGCAGTGAATGGAGCTCCTATAATTCACCCCTCCACTTT. This sequence encodes CASSEWSSYNSPLHF.

The sample holds a few counts of this clone. This sequence joins TRBV25-1 and TRBJ2-7; D possibly corresponds to TRBD2 (5 bases). CDR1 MGHDK and CDR2 SYGVNS come from the germline V gene. V was pared by 6 bases and J by 13 bases, with 13 bases between. This CDR3 is 10 amino acids long. This chain's CDR3 is CASSGVLLYF. The CDR3 DNA follows: TGTGCCAGCAGCGGGGTCCTATTATACTTC.

The V call is TRBV5-8, the J call TRBJ2-1, with 7 bases that match TRBD2. CDR3 length: 16 amino acids. Germline V lookup: CDR1 SGHTS, CDR2 YDEGEE. Trimming removed 2 bases from V and 5 bases from J; junction bases left unmatched: 10. The CDR3 here is CASSFWLLAIDNEQFF. As DNA, the CDR3 is TGTGCCAGCAGCTTTTGGCTACTAGCGATTGACAATGAGCAGTTCTTC.

This chain connects TRBV10-1 to TRBJ1-5; no clear D gene. Germline V gene sequence: CDR1 WNHNN, CDR2 SYGVQD (reference sequence). V was clipped by 3 bases and J by 0 bases, with 12 bases between them. The length of the CDR3 is 16 residues. The CDR3 loop reads CASSEDQRDSNQPQHF. In DNA, the CDR3 is TGCGCCAGCAGTGAAGATCAGAGGGATAGCAATCAGCCCCAGCATTTT.

This rearrangement joins TRBV7-8 to TRBJ2-1; TRBD2 matches 7 bases. Per the germline V gene, CDR1 is SGHVS and CDR2 is FQNEAQ. The ends lost 5 bases at V and 7 bases at J; junction bases unmatched: 2. This CDR3 is 12 amino acids long. The CDR3 region is CASSGGGNEQFF. Written as DNA, the CDR3 is TGTGCCAGCAGCGGGGGAGGGAATGAGCAGTTCTTC. The whole variable domain, filled in from reference TRBV7-8 and TRBJ2-1, reads GAGVSQSPRYKVAKRGQDVALRCDPISGHVSLFWYQQALGQGPEFLTYFQNEAQLDKSGLPSDRFFAERPEGSVSTLKIQRTQQEDSAVYLCASSGGGNEQFFGPGTRLTVL.

In this sample, this clone turned up once. The chain has TRBV6-6 and TRBJ1-5, with a weak D call TRBD1 (5 bases). V lost 7 bases to trimming and J lost 2 bases, with 12 bases between them. The CDR3 is made up of 14 amino acids. The germline V gene has CDR1 MNHNY and CDR2 SVGAGI (reference sequence). The CDR3 protein is CASTGRAGNQPQHF. DNA for the CDR3: TGTGCCAGCACAGGCAGGGCCGGCAATCAGCCCCAGCATTTT.

The chain couples TRBV6-5 to TRBJ1-2; 9 bases line up with TRBD1. Germline CDR1 reads MNHEY; CDR2 reads SVGAGI. This CDR3 contains 13 residues. After removal of 7 bases from V and 6 bases from J, the junction contained 6 bases not matched to a gene. CDR3 in amino acids: CASMNRGRDGYTF. CDR3 in DNA: TGTGCCAGCATGAACAGGGGGCGGGATGGCTACACCTTC.

This chain links TRBV28 with TRBJ1-6; no reliable D call. With 8 bases removed from V and 8 bases from J, the gap between germline ends came to 4 bases. The CDR3 runs 10 residues. From germline, CDR1 is MDHEN and CDR2 SYDVKM. The CDR3 region is CASGHSPLHF. The CDR3 DNA reads TGTGCCAGCGGGCATTCACCCCTCCACTTT.

V and J are TRBV19 and TRBJ2-5; 10 nucleotides align to TRBD2. Germline CDR1 LNHDA, CDR2 SQIVND (reference sequence). V shed 7 bases, J shed 4 bases, and the junction held 9 bases outside the gene matches. This CDR3 spans 15 amino acids. CDR3 bases: TGTGCCAGTACCCGGACTAGCGGACGGGGAGAGACCCAGTACTTC. Protein sequence: CASTRTSGRGETQYF.

The chain uses TRBV6-8 and TRBJ1-1; the D is unclear. V shed 0 bases and J shed 8 bases, with 16 bases lying between them. The CDR3 totals 15 residues. The germline V gene encodes CDR1 MNHGY and CDR2 SAAAGT. Here the CDR3 DNA reads TGTGCCAGCAGTTACTCGACGGCACTCCAACTAGAAGCTTTCTTT. It is translated as CASSYSTALQLEAFF.

This chain connects TRBV5-8 to TRBJ1-6; 9 bases map to TRBD1. V was pared by 1 base and J by 14 bases, with 13 bases of the junction left unmatched. The CDR3 extends over 16 amino acids. Germline V CDR1 and CDR2: SGHTS, YDEGEE. This chain's CDR3 is CASSLQGQGRVSSLHF. CDR3 bases: TGTGCCAGCAGCTTGCAGGGACAGGGAAGAGTGTCATCCCTCCACTTT.

This chain links TRBV29-1 with TRBJ1-2; tentative D call: TRBD1 (5 bases). Trimming cost V 7 bases and J 4 bases, with 16 bases left between them. The CDR3 has 13 amino acids. Germline lookup yields CDR1 SQVTM and CDR2 ANQGSEA. CDR3 protein: CSAGADRGYGYTF. The CDR3 DNA reads TGCAGCGCTGGGGCAGATCGAGGCTATGGCTACACCTTC.

The V call is TRBV5-1, the J call TRBJ2-5, with 7 bases fitting TRBD2. This CDR3 region has 14 residues. The V gene's germline CDR1 is SGHRS and CDR2 YFSETQ. Unmatched junction bases numbered 9, after V lost 7 bases and J lost 3 bases. The CDR3 DNA sequence: TGCGCCAGCGGGGGATGGGGGGGAGAAGAGACCCAGTACTTC. It specifies CASGGWGGEETQYF.

The CDR3 reads CASSSSTTTNEKLFF. Written as DNA, the CDR3 is TGTGCCAGTAGTAGTTCGACAACAACTAATGAAAAACTGTTTTTT. The chain couples TRBV19 to TRBJ1-4; the D is unclear. Germline lookup yields CDR1 LNHDA and CDR2 SQIVND (reference sequence). The CDR3 totals 15 residues. V lost 4 bases to trimming and J lost 0 bases, with 9 bases between them.

The rearrangement uses TRBV7-9 and TRBJ2-7, with 8 bases identical to TRBD2. The germline CDR1 and CDR2 sequences are SEHNR and FQNEAQ (reference sequence). This CDR3 comprises 15 residues. The V gene end was trimmed by 1 base and the J gene end by 2 bases; junction bases not matched to a gene: 4. CDR3 bases: TGTGCCAGCAGCTTAGGTACTAGCGGAACCTACGAGCAGTACTTC. The encoded protein is CASSLGTSGTYEQYF. The full variable domain, in which reference TRBV7-9 and TRBJ2-7 provide the parts outside the CDR3, is DTGVSQNPRHKITKRGQNVTFRCDPISEHNRLYWYRQTLGQGPEFLTYFQNEAQLEKSRLLSDRFSAERPKGSFSTLEIQRTEQGDSAMYLCASSLGTSGTYEQYFGPGTRLTVT.

The chain couples TRBV13 to TRBJ1-1; D is unclear. Trimming stripped 5 bases from V and 6 bases from J, with 7 bases between. The CDR3 has 11 amino acids. CDR1 is PRHDT and CDR2 is FYEKMQ in the germline V gene (reference sequence). CDR3 nucleotides: TGTGCCAGCAGCATCAATGCTGAAGCTTTCTTT. This encodes CASSINAEAFF.

J is TRBJ1-3 and V is TRBV6-6; D possibly corresponds to TRBD1 (5 bases). Trimming pared 2 bases from V and 4 bases from J, leaving 12 bases between. The CDR3 covers 15 residues. Germline CDR1 reads MNHNY; CDR2 reads SVGAGI (reference sequence). The CDR3 loop reads CASSYAGGAGNTIYF. DNA for the CDR3: TGTGCCAGCAGTTACGCCGGCGGGGCAGGAAACACCATATATTTT.